This T cell receptor (beta chain) emerged from a study of siplizumab effects on memory and regulatory T cells. Regarding this clone: Antigen: not known.

Study results and caveats: Naive T cells looked more diverse than memory cells, and they looked like major contributors to the alloresponse.

Assay used: immunoSEQ multiplex PCR; TCRdb lists only in-frame clones, some missing. The sample records 55,000 to 70,000 clones, more than 85% being singletons. The V gene lost 1 base and the J gene lost 0 bases, with 10 bases spanning the gap. This CDR3 region has 15 residues. CDR1 and CDR2 from the germline V gene are SGHDN and FVKESK. Source material: CD8+ T cells sorted from blood. The V gene is TRBV14, the J gene TRBJ2-7; D gene ambiguous. The clonotype was recovered from a human donor in good health. The CDR3 DNA sequence: TGTGCCAGCAGCCAAGCCCCCGGATCCTCCTACGAGCAGTACTTC. This codes for CASSQAPGSSYEQYF. Together with reference TRBV14 and TRBJ2-7, the CDR3 gives the full variable domain: EAGVTQFPSHSVIEKGQTVTLRCDPISGHDNLYWYRRVMGKEIKFLLHFVKESKQDESGMPNNRFLAERTGGTYSTLKVQPAELEDSGVYFCASSQAPGSSYEQYFGPGTRLTVT.